This T cell receptor (beta chain) originates from a study of T cell changes during pregnancy in multiple sclerosis. TCRdb's table, derived via immunoSEQ multiplex PCR, lists solely in-frame clones and lacks some. The sample records roughly 46,000 clones, 80% to 95% being singletons. The receptor comes from a female donor with multiple sclerosis, enrolled in a pregnancy study. The starting material was peripheral blood, obtained in the third trimester of pregnancy.

In DNA, the CDR3 is TGTGCCAGCAGCTCAGGCGATCTTAGCACAGATACGCAGTATTTT. Translation: CASSSGDLSTDTQYF. The chain recombines TRBV7-3 with TRBJ2-3; no firm D call. The CDR3 runs 15 residues. Germline values: CDR1 SGHTA, CDR2 FQGTGA. Trimming cost V 4 bases and J 0 bases, with 11 bases left between them.